These 3 T cell receptor beta chains share one sample of origin, sequenced in a study of T cell responses to AZD1222 COVID-19 vaccine. Profiling relied on immunoSEQ multiplex PCR, and the TCRdb table lists in-frame clones only, not all of them. The sample has under 150,000 clones, around 89% seen once. The material was peripheral blood, obtained 28 days after the second AZD1222 dose. These receptors came from an adult who received the AZD1222 COVID-19 vaccine.

V gene TRBV3-1 (or the pseudogene TRBV3-2) combines with J gene TRBJ2-1, with 11 bases matching TRBD2. Germline V gene lookup returns CDR1 LGHDT and CDR2 YNNKEL (reference sequence). The CDR3 length is 15 residues. With V trimmed by 1 base and J by 6 bases, 2 bases remained unmatched. The CDR3 loop is CASSQVGTSGNEQFF. The CDR3 DNA is TGTGCCAGCAGCCAAGTCGGGACTAGCGGCAATGAGCAGTTCTTC.

V usage is TRBV2 and J usage is TRBJ2-2; 8 bases match TRBD1. CDR3 length: 15 amino acids. The V and J ends lost 4 bases and 4 bases, in that order; junction bases with no gene match: 5. CDR1 and CDR2 (germline): SNHLY, FYNNEI. The CDR3 sequence is CASSGQGQGTGELFF. The DNA for the CDR3 is TGTGCCAGCAGTGGACAGGGGCAGGGCACCGGGGAGCTGTTTTTT. Supplemented by reference TRBV2 and TRBJ2-2, the full variable domain reads EPEVTQTPSHQVTQMGQEVILRCVPISNHLYFYWYRQILGQKVEFLVSFYNNEISEKSEIFDDQFSVERPDGSNFTLKIRSTKLEDSAMYFCASSGQGQGTGELFFGEGSRLTVL.

The V call is TRBV10-2, the J call TRBJ1-6; no definite D call. V lost 2 bases, J lost 14 bases, and 10 bases lay in between. The CDR3 runs 12 residues. Germline V gene sequence: CDR1 WSHSY, CDR2 SAAADI. The CDR3 sequence is CASSEVGLALHF. For the CDR3, the DNA is TGCGCCAGCAGTGAGGTAGGGCTGGCCCTCCACTTT.